A single sample is the source of the 2 T cell receptor beta chains below, sequenced in a study of T cells in Graves' hyperthyroidism and ophthalmopathy. RNA transcripts gave rise to amplified TCR beta CDR3 regions. In the first-round RT-PCR of the TCR CDR3, the HTBI primer set was used. TCRdb processed the multiplex PCR reads anew with MiXCR; each CDR3 protein has one entry. The sample shows about 210,000 distinct CDR3 sequences, about 16% of them seen only once. Sequencing was done on a sample of blood. All receptors come from a man between 40 and 49 years old with Graves' hyperthyroidism.

This clonotype was found many times. V is TRBV6-1 and J is TRBJ1-1; D is undetermined. The CDR3 spans 12 residues. V lost 1 base and J 10 bases, leaving 10 bases between the germline ends. CDR1 is MNHNS, CDR2 SASEGT, per germline. In DNA form, the CDR3 reads TGTGCCAGCAGTGAAGGGCTCCTAGTAGCTTTCTTT. Residues: CASSEGLLVAFF.

This clonotype has a count of ten or more. The chain uses TRBV20-1 and TRBJ2-3; 7 bases are shared with TRBD1. This CDR3 spans 16 amino acids. Germline V gene lookup returns CDR1 DFQATT and CDR2 SNEGSKA (reference sequence). Trimming at V came to 1 base and at J to 0 bases, leaving 7 bases not matched to a gene. The CDR3 DNA reads as TGCAGTGCTAGAGGTCTATCCAGGGGGAGCACAGATACGCAGTATTTT. Its protein is CSARGLSRGSTDTQYF.